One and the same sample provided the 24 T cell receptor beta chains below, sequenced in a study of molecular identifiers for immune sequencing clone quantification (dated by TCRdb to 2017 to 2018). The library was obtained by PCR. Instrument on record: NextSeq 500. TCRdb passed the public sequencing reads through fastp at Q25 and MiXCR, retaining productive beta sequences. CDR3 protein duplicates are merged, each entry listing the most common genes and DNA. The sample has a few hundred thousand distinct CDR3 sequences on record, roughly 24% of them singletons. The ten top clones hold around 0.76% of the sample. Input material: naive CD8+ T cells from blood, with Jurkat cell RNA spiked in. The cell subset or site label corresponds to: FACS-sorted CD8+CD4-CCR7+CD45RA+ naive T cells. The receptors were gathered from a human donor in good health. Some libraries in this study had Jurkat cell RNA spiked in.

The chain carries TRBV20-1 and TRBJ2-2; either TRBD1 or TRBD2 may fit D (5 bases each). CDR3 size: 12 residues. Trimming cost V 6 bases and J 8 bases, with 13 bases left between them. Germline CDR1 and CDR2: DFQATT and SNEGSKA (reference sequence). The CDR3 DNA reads TGCAGTGCCCACCGGGGCCTGGGGGAGCTGTTTTTT. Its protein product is CSAHRGLGELFF.

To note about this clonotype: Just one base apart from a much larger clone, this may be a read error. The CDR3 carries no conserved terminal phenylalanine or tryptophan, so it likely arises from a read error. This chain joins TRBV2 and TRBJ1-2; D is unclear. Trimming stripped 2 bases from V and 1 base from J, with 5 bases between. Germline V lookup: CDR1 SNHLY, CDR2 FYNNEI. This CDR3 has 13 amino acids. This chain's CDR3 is CASSEQNNYGYTL. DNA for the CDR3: TGTGCCAGCAGTGAACAGAATAACTATGGCTACACCCTC.

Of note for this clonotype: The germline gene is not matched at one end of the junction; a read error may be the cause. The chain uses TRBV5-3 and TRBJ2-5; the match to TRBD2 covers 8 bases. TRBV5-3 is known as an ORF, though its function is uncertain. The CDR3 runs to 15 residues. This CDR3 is CASSRGLAGQETRYF. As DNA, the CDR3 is TGTGCCAGCAGCCGTGGACTAGCCGGGCAAGAGACCCGGTACTTC.

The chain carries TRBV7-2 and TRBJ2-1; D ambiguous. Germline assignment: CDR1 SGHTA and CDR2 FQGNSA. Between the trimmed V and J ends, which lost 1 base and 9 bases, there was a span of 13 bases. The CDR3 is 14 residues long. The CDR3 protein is CASSLVTLWGEQFF. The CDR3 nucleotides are TGTGCCAGCAGCTTAGTGACCCTTTGGGGTGAGCAGTTCTTC.

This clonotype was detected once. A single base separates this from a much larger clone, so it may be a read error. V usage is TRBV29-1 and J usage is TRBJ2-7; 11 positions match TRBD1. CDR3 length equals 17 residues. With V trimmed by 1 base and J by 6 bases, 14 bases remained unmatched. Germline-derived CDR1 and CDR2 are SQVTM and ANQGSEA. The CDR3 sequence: CSVEGVGGTGGECEQYF. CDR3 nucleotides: TGCAGCGTTGAAGGGGTAGGAGGGACAGGGGGTGAATGCGAGCAGTACTTC.

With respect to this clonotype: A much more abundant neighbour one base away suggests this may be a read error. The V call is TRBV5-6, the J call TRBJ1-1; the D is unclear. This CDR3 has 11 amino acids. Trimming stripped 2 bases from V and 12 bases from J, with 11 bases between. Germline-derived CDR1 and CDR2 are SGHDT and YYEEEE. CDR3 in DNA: TGTGCCAGCAGCTTAGGCCAGAAGACTTTCTTT. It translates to CASSLGQKTFF.

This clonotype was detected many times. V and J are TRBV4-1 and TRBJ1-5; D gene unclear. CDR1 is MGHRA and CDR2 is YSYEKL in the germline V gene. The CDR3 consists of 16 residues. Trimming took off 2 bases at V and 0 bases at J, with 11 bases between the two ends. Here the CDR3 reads CASSQLHAYSNQPQHF. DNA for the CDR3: TGCGCCAGCAGCCAACTACACGCTTATAGCAATCAGCCCCAGCATTTT.

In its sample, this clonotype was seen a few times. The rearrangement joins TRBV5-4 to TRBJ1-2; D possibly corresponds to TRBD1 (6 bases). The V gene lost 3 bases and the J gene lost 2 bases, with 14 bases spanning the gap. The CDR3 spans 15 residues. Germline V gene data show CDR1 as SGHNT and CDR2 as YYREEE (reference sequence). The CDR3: CASSWDRDKNYGYTF. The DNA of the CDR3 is TGTGCCAGCAGCTGGGATCGGGACAAGAACTATGGCTACACCTTC.

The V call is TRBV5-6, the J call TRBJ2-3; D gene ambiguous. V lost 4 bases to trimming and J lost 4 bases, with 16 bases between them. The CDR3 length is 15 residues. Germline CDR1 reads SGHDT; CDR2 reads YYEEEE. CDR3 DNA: TGTGCCAGCAGCCCGGAGCGAGATGGCGCAGATACGCAGTATTTT. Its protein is CASSPERDGADTQYF.

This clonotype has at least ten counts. The chain's CDR3 is CASSSGGTGELFF. CDR3 bases: TGTGCCAGTTCCAGCGGGGGGACCGGGGAGCTGTTTTTT. The chain is built from TRBV9 and TRBJ2-2; 9 bases line up with TRBD2. V shed 8 bases, J shed 5 bases, and the junction held 4 bases outside the gene matches. The germline gives CDR1 SGDLS, CDR2 YYNGEE. The CDR3 consists of 13 residues.

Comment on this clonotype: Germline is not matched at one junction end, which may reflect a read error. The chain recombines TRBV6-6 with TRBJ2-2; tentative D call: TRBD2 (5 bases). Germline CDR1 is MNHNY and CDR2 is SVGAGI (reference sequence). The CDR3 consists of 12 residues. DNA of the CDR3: TGTGCCAGCAGTCCTGGTTCCGGGGAGCCGTTTTTT. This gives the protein CASSPGSGEPFF.

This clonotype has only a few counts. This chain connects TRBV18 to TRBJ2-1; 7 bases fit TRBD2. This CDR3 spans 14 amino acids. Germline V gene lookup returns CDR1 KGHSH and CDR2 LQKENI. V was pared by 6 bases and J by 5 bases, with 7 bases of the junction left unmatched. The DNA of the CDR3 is TGTGCCAGCTCCCCGATGGGAGGGGACAATGAGCAGTTCTTC. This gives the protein CASSPMGGDNEQFF.

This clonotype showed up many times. The CDR3 sequence: CASGPTNQPQHF. In nucleotides, the CDR3 is TGTGCTAGTGGTCCTACTAATCAGCCCCAGCATTTT. V gene TRBV12-5 combines with J gene TRBJ1-5, with D unresolved. Germline V CDR1 and CDR2: LGHNT, FRNRAP. The CDR3 totals 12 residues. The V end lost 5 bases, the J end lost 4 bases, and 6 bases lay between the germline ends. Full variable domain (remainder filled in from reference TRBV12-5 and TRBJ1-5): DARVTQTPRHKVTEMGQEVTMRCQPILGHNTVFWYRQTMMQGLELLAYFRNRAPLDDSGMPKDRFSAEMPDATLATLKIQPSEPRDSAVYFCASGPTNQPQHFGDGTRLSIL.

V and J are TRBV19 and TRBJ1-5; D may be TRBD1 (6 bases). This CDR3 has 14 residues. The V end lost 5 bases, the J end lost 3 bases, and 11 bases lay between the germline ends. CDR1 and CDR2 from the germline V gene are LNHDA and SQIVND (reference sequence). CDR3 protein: CASSWTANNQPQHF. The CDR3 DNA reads TGTGCCAGTAGTTGGACAGCCAACAATCAGCCCCAGCATTTT. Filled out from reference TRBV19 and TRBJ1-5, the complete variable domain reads DGGITQSPKYLFRKEGQNVTLSCEQNLNHDAMYWYRQDPGQGLRLIYYSQIVNDFQKGDIAEGYSVSREKKESFPLTVTSAQKNPTAFYLCASSWTANNQPQHFGDGTRLSIL.

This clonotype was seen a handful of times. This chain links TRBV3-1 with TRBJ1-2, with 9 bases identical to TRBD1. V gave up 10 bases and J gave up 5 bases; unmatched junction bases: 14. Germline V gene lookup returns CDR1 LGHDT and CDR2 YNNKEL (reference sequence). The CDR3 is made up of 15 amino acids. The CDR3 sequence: CANSDGQGLFYGYTF. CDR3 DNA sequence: TGTGCCAACAGTGATGGACAGGGGCTATTTTATGGCTACACCTTC.

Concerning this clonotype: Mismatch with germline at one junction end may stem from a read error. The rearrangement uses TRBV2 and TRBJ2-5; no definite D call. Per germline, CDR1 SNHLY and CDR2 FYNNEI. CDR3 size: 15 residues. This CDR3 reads CASSNGITPQETKYF. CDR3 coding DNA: TGTGCCAGCAGTAATGGGATTACCCCGCAAGAGACCAAGTACTTC.

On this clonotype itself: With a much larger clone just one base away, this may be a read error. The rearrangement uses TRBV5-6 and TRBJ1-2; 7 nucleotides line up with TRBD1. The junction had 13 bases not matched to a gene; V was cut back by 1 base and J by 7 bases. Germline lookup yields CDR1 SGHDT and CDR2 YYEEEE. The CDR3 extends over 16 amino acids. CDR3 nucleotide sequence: TGTGCCAGCAGCTTGCCTGCCGGGACAGCGGTTATTGGCTACACCTTC. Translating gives CASSLPAGTAVIGYTF.

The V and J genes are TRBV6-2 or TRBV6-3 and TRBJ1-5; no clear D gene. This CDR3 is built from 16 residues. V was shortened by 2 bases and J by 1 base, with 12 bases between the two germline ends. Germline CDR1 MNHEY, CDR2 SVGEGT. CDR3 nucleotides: TGTGCCAGCAGTTACAGGTGGGCGCGGAGCAATCAGCCCCAGCATTTT. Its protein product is CASSYRWARSNQPQHF.

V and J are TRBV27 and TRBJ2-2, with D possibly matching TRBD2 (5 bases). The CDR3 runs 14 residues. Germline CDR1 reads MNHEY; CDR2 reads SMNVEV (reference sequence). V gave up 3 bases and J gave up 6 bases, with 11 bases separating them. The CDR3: CASSFLEEAGELFF. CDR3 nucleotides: TGTGCCAGCAGTTTCTTGGAGGAAGCCGGGGAGCTGTTTTTT.

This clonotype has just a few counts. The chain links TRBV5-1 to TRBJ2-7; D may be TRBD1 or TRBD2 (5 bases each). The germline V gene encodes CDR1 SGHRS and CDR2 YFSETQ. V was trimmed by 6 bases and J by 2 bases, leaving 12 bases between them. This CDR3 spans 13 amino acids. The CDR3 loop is CASNSGPTYEQYF. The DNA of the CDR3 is TGCGCCAGCAATTCGGGGCCGACCTACGAGCAGTACTTC.

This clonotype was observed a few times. The CDR3 nucleotides are TGTGCCAGCAGCTCTGGACACGGAGTCGAGCAGTTCTTC. Protein sequence: CASSSGHGVEQFF. The chain is built from TRBV13 and TRBJ2-1, with D tentatively TRBD1 (5 bases). The CDR3 covers 13 residues. Trimming cost V 4 bases and J 10 bases, with 14 bases left between them. Germline V CDR1 and CDR2: PRHDT, FYEKMQ (reference sequence).

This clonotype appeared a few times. The CDR3 nucleotides read TGTGCCAGCAGCCAAGATGAAGTCAGCTATGGCTACACCTTC. Translated, it gives CASSQDEVSYGYTF. The chain carries TRBV3-1 and TRBJ1-2; no reliable D call. The CDR3 runs to 14 residues. Trimming took off 0 bases at V and 4 bases at J, with 9 bases between the two ends. The germline CDR1 and CDR2 sequences are LGHDT and YNNKEL (reference sequence).

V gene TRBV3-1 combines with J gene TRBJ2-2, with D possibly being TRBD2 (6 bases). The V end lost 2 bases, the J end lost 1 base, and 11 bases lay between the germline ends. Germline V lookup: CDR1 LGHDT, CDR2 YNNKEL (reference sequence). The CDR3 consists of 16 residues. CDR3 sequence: CASSQNVRENTGELFF. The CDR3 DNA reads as TGTGCCAGCAGCCAAAACGTGCGGGAGAACACCGGGGAGCTGTTTTTT.

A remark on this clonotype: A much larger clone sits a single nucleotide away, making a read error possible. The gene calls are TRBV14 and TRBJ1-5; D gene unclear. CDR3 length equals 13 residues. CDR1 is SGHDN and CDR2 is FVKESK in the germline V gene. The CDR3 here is CASSQGWNQPQLF. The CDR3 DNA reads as TGTGCCAGCAGCCAAGGATGGAATCAGCCCCAGCTTTTT.